The clone carrying this T cell receptor (beta chain) was observed a few times. TCRdb independently ran MiXCR on the RT-PCR reads; one entry per CDR3 protein. The sample lists 750,000 to 850,000 distinct CDR3 sequences, less than 20% occurring once. The entry originates in a study of response to subunit inactivated influenza vaccine. This CDR3 contains 17 residues. CDR1 is MNHEY and CDR2 is SVGEGT in the germline V gene. V was shortened by 4 bases and J by 4 bases, with 19 bases between the two germline ends. The J gene is TRBJ2-2, the V gene TRBV6-2 or TRBV6-3; possibly TRBD2 for D (7 bases). The sequence was collected from a man in his forties or fifties who received an inactivated influenza vaccine. Material: PBMCs from blood, obtained around 5 days after vaccination. The CDR3 loop is CASSFLRTRGGTGELFF. As DNA, the CDR3 is TGTGCCAGCAGTTTCCTGAGGACTAGAGGGGGCACCGGGGAGCTGTTTTTT.